This T cell receptor (beta chain) was recorded in a study of Graves' ophthalmopathy and Graves' hyperthyroidism. This clonotype appeared many times. RNA transcripts yielded amplified TCR beta CDR3 regions. HTBI primers served in a first-round RT-PCR, which a second-round multiplex PCR followed. TCRdb reanalysed the multiplex PCR reads using MiXCR and keeps one entry per CDR3 protein. The sample lists tens of thousands of distinct CDR3 sequences, about half occurring once. The V gene lost 8 bases and the J gene lost 6 bases, with 10 bases spanning the gap. The CDR3 length is 11 residues. Germline CDR1 reads LNHDA; CDR2 reads SQIVND (reference sequence).

The sequence was collected from an adult woman with Graves' ophthalmopathy. The J gene is TRBJ1-1, the V gene TRBV19; D not certain. Sequenced: peripheral blood. CDR3 region: CASRREPEAFF. The CDR3 region has the DNA TGTGCCAGTCGAAGAGAACCTGAAGCTTTCTTT. The whole variable domain, remainder taken from reference TRBV19 and TRBJ1-1, is DGGITQSPKYLFRKEGQNVTLSCEQNLNHDAMYWYRQDPGQGLRLIYYSQIVNDFQKGDIAEGYSVSREKKESFPLTVTSAQKNPTAFYLCASRREPEAFFGQGTRLTVV.